These 10 T cell receptor beta chains were sequenced from one sample in a study of PD-L1 blockade in urothelial cancer. As to time point: peripheral blood 6 weeks after treatment start. Some clones are missing from TCRdb's copy, which holds only in-frame ones; the method was immunoSEQ multiplex PCR. The sample yields about 50,000 clones, about 85% seen once. The sample here was PBMCs, taken around atezolizumab (anti-PD-L1) treatment. These receptors were taken from a middle-aged man with urothelial cancer.

The J gene is TRBJ1-1, the V gene TRBV29-1, with 8 bases aligning to TRBD1. Germline V gives CDR1 SQVTM, CDR2 ANQGSEA. Unmatched junction bases numbered 14, after V lost 7 bases and J lost 7 bases. The CDR3 totals 14 residues. The CDR3 loop reads CSAVPDRAGNEAFF. CDR3 bases: TGCAGCGCTGTTCCGGACAGGGCGGGGAATGAAGCTTTCTTT.

The chain has TRBV9 and TRBJ2-1, with 11 bases that match TRBD2. The CDR3 runs to 16 residues. Germline CDR1 SGDLS, CDR2 YYNGEE. V shed 4 bases and J 2 bases; nucleotides not matched to a gene: 5. The CDR3 sequence is CASSQFSGGAYNEQFF. The DNA for the CDR3 is TGTGCCAGCAGCCAGTTTAGCGGGGGGGCCTACAATGAGCAGTTCTTC.

This chain links TRBV5-1 with TRBJ2-3; TRBD2 matches at 14 bases. The ends lost 0 bases at V and 4 bases at J; junction bases unmatched: 4. Germline V gene data show CDR1 as SGHRS and CDR2 as YFSETQ. The CDR3 totals 17 residues. Written as DNA, the CDR3 is TGCGCCAGCAGCTTGGCCTGGACTAGCGGGGGGTCAGATACGCAGTATTTT. It is translated as CASSLAWTSGGSDTQYF.

The J gene is TRBJ1-1, the V gene TRBV27; 7 bases are a match to TRBD1. CDR3 length equals 11 residues. The germline V gene encodes CDR1 MNHEY and CDR2 SMNVEV (reference sequence). V trimming: 5 bases; J trimming: 11 bases; junction bases outside the gene matches: 5. The DNA of the CDR3 is TGTGCCAGCAGTCTCGGACAGGTTGCTTTCTTT. Translation: CASSLGQVAFF.

V is TRBV4-2 and J is TRBJ2-5, with D perhaps matching TRBD1 (6 bases). The CDR3 has 14 amino acids. Looked up from germline, CDR1 is LGHNA and CDR2 is YNFKEQ. Trimming shortened V by 1 base and J by 1 base, and 7 bases separated the two germline ends. The CDR3 DNA reads as TGTGCCAGCAGCCAAGGGACAGCCCAAGAGACCCAGTACTTC. It translates to CASSQGTAQETQYF.

The chain combines TRBV7-9 with TRBJ1-2, with 9 nucleotides matching TRBD1. With V trimmed by 6 bases and J by 6 bases, 5 bases remained unmatched. In germline, CDR1 is SEHNR, CDR2 FQNEAQ (reference sequence). This CDR3 region has 13 residues. Here the CDR3 reads CASRAGTGHGYTF. CDR3 DNA sequence: TGTGCCAGCAGGGCCGGGACAGGGCATGGCTACACCTTC.

The rearrangement uses TRBV4-2 and TRBJ1-2, with 8 bases lining up with TRBD1. The CDR3 has 14 amino acids. The germline gives CDR1 LGHNA, CDR2 YNFKEQ. Trimming removed 1 base from V and 7 bases from J; junction bases left unmatched: 5. As DNA, the CDR3 is TGTGCCAGCAGCCAAGCGGGTCAGGGGGCTGGCTACACCTTC. It translates to CASSQAGQGAGYTF.

The chain recombines TRBV7-2 with TRBJ2-1; 13 nucleotides agree with TRBD2. Germline V gene sequence: CDR1 SGHTA, CDR2 FQGNSA. With 1 base clipped from V and 8 bases from J, the junction kept 5 bases outside the gene matches. The CDR3 extends over 16 amino acids. The CDR3 is CASSLVRLAGGYEQFF. The CDR3, as DNA: TGTGCCAGCAGCTTAGTCCGACTAGCGGGAGGTTATGAGCAGTTCTTC.

In nucleotides, the CDR3 is TGTGCCAGCAGCTTGTTGGCGGGAGGGCCCCACGAGCAGTACTTC. It codes for CASSLLAGGPHEQYF. The V call is TRBV5-4, the J call TRBJ2-7; TRBD2 matches 9 bases. Germline assignment: CDR1 SGHNT and CDR2 YYREEE (reference sequence). The CDR3 spans 15 residues. With V trimmed by 1 base and J by 5 bases, 7 bases remained unmatched.

The chain employs TRBV10-2 and TRBJ1-1; possibly TRBD1 for D (6 bases). CDR3 length: 14 amino acids. With 8 bases removed from V and 4 bases from J, the gap between germline ends came to 17 bases. CDR1 is WSHSY, CDR2 SAAADI, per germline. CDR3 protein: CASLFDRQRTEAFF. The CDR3 DNA sequence: TGCGCCAGCCTTTTCGACAGGCAGCGCACTGAAGCTTTCTTT.